The rows below give T cell receptor beta chains drawn from one sample of a study of CD8 T cells in ankylosing spondylitis. TCRdb reprocessed the 5' RACE reads with MiXCR, giving one entry per CDR3 protein. The data show some 840,000 distinct CDR3 sequences, about 10% seen once. Sequencing was performed on blood, either unsorted or a sorted T cell fraction (not recorded which). All receptors derive from a male donor with ankylosing spondylitis. The CDR3 runs from the conserved cysteine through the conserved F or W. Each record gives: clone size, J gene, V gene, D gene, CDR3 protein, CDR3 DNA. A D gene is named only where the DNA matches it firmly. Clone size is shown for a subset of rows, as once, few, many or a class of expanded clone.

-,TRBJ1-5,TRBV12-3/TRBV12-4,TRBD1,CASSPHAGGEQPQHF,TGTGCCAGCAGTCCCCACGCAGGGGGGGAACAGCCCCAGCATTTT
few,TRBJ1-5,TRBV28,-,CASREGTQPQHF,TGTGCCAGCAGGGAGGGGACTCAGCCCCAGCATTTT
-,TRBJ2-2,TRBV9,TRBD1,CASSVTGQDYWIGELFF,TGTGCCAGCAGCGTAACTGGACAGGATTATTGGATCGGGGAGCTGTTTTTT
-,TRBJ1-2,TRBV4-3,-,CASIKRLGYGYTF,TGCGCCAGCATCAAAAGGTTAGGCTATGGCTACACCTTC
many,TRBJ1-4,TRBV11-2,-,CASSSGTSEKLFF,TGTGCCAGCAGCTCAGGGACGTCTGAAAAACTGTTTTTT
few,TRBJ2-1,TRBV6-2/TRBV6-3,TRBD2,CASLSGSSYNEQFF,TGTGCCAGCCTAAGCGGGAGCTCCTACAATGAGCAGTTCTTC
-,TRBJ2-3,TRBV11-2,-,CASSSSGIPSTDTQYF,TGTGCCAGCAGTAGCTCGGGGATTCCCAGCACAGATACGCAGTATTTT
many,TRBJ1-2,TRBV10-3,-,CAISEGGEGYTF,TGTGCCATCAGTGAGGGGGGAGAGGGCTACACCTTC
few,TRBJ2-2,TRBV20-1,-,CSANTEGPNTGELFF,TGCAGTGCTAATACCGAAGGCCCGAACACCGGGGAGCTGTTTTTT
many,TRBJ2-3,TRBV20-1,-,CSGGFSSDTQYF,TGCAGTGGGGGGTTTAGCTCAGATACGCAGTATTTT
few,TRBJ2-1,TRBV5-1,TRBD2,CASREFEGSGIGEQFF,TGCGCCAGCAGGGAATTCGAAGGTAGCGGGATCGGTGAGCAGTTCTTC
few,TRBJ2-5,TRBV6-5,TRBD2,CASSYSTSGGAQETQYF,TGTGCCAGCAGTTACTCGACTAGCGGGGGGGCCCAAGAGACCCAGTACTTC
few,TRBJ2-5,TRBV20-1,-,CSASQGGAQETQYF,TGCAGTGCTAGCCAAGGGGGGGCCCAAGAGACCCAGTACTTC
many,TRBJ1-1,TRBV4-3,-,CASSQDRGTEAFF,TGCGCCAGCAGCCAAGACAGGGGCACTGAAGCTTTCTTT
-,TRBJ1-1,TRBV6-2/TRBV6-3,-,CASRFYFEAFF,TGTGCCAGCAGGTTCTATTTTGAAGCTTTCTTT
many,TRBJ2-5,TRBV12-3/TRBV12-4,-,CASSLAPQGGETQYF,TGTGCCAGCAGTTTAGCACCCCAGGGTGGAGAGACCCAGTACTTC
many,TRBJ2-4,TRBV7-2,-,CASSDFTTNIQYF,TGTGCCAGCAGCGATTTCACGACGAACATTCAGTACTTC
-,TRBJ2-7,TRBV27,TRBD1,CASSTQGRGPNEQYF,TGTGCCAGCAGTACCCAAGGCAGGGGGCCAAACGAGCAGTACTTC
few,TRBJ2-7,TRBV5-5,TRBD1,CASSSGQGRLYEQYF,TGTGCCAGCAGCTCGGGACAGGGACGTCTGTACGAGCAGTACTTC
few,TRBJ1-2,TRBV24-1,-,CATSDPRGAYGYTF,TGTGCCACCAGTGACCCGCGGGGAGCCTATGGCTACACCTTC
-,TRBJ2-5,TRBV11-1,-,CASSLGLQGKKTQYF,TGTGCCAGCAGCTTGGGCCTCCAGGGGAAGAAGACCCAGTACTTC
many,TRBJ1-1,TRBV5-6,-,CASSLRKTEAFF,TGTGCCAGCAGCTTGAGGAAGACTGAAGCTTTCTTT
few,TRBJ2-7,TRBV10-3,-,CAISERGQVSYEQYF,TGTGCCATCAGCGAGCGGGGACAGGTTTCCTACGAGCAGTACTTC
few,TRBJ2-3,TRBV5-1,TRBD2,CASSLGGRGEDTQYF,TGCGCCAGCAGCTTGGGCGGGAGAGGGGAAGATACGCAGTATTTT
few,TRBJ2-1,TRBV28,TRBD2,CGSGGERQFF,TGTGGTAGCGGGGGGGAGAGGCAGTTCTTC
-,TRBJ1-1,TRBV4-2,-,CASSQVEQKNTEAFF,TGTGCCAGCAGCCAAGTCGAACAGAAGAACACTGAAGCTTTCTTT
few,TRBJ2-3,TRBV20-1,-,CSATWPGDTQYF,TGCAGTGCTACCTGGCCGGGAGATACGCAGTATTTT
-,TRBJ2-3,TRBV5-1,TRBD1,CASSPRTGGPSTDTQYF,TGCGCCAGCAGCCCTAGGACAGGGGGCCCGTCCACAGATACGCAGTATTTT
few,TRBJ2-7,TRBV28,-,CASSFPGMEKQYF,TGTGCCAGCAGTTTTCCCGGGATGGAGAAGCAGTACTTC
-,TRBJ2-7,TRBV12-3/TRBV12-4,TRBD2,CASSLTSGTEQYF,TGTGCCAGCAGTTTGACTAGCGGGACGGAGCAGTACTTC
many,TRBJ2-3,TRBV20-1,-,CSPALTDTQYF,TGCAGTCCCGCCCTCACAGATACGCAGTATTTT
few,TRBJ2-7,TRBV6-5,TRBD2,CASSYSAGGKYEQYF,TGTGCCAGCAGTTACTCAGCGGGAGGGAAATACGAGCAGTACTTC
few,TRBJ1-3,TRBV4-3,-,CASSQTYSGNTIYF,TGCGCCAGCAGCCAGACTTACTCTGGAAACACCATATATTTT
few,TRBJ1-6,TRBV7-9,-,CASSLLGDSPLHF,TGTGCCAGCAGCTTACTTGGTGACTCACCCCTCCACTTT
-,TRBJ2-4,TRBV4-1,TRBD2,CASSQDWTSGIDIQYF,TGCGCCAGCAGCCAAGATTGGACTAGCGGGATAGACATTCAGTACTTC
-,TRBJ1-4,TRBV10-1,TRBD1,CASSEGQATNEKLFF,TGCGCCAGCAGTGAGGGACAGGCGACTAATGAAAAACTGTTTTTT
few,TRBJ1-1,TRBV12-3/TRBV12-4,-,CASSPLTANTEAFF,TGTGCCAGCAGTCCATTGACAGCGAACACTGAAGCTTTCTTT
-,TRBJ2-2,TRBV29-1,TRBD1,CSAGRGQRNTGELFF,TGCAGCGCTGGTAGGGGACAGAGAAACACCGGGGAGCTGTTTTTT
-,TRBJ2-7,TRBV18,-,CASSPNQGGEQYF,TGTGCCAGCTCACCAAATCAGGGGGGCGAGCAGTACTTC
-,TRBJ2-3,TRBV20-1,-,CSASTLSGSTDTQYF,TGCAGTGCGTCCACTCTTAGCGGTAGCACAGATACGCAGTATTTT
few,TRBJ2-7,TRBV20-1,TRBD2,CSASLAGGPRHEQYF,TGCAGTGCTAGTCTAGCGGGAGGGCCGAGACACGAGCAGTACTTC
few,TRBJ2-5,TRBV20-1,-,CSARDVFRETQYF,TGCAGTGCTAGAGATGTGTTTCGGGAGACCCAGTACTTC
-,TRBJ2-7,TRBV7-2,TRBD2,CASSLRLAGADEQYF,TGTGCCAGCAGCTTAAGACTAGCGGGAGCAGACGAGCAGTACTTC
-,TRBJ2-3,TRBV20-1,TRBD1,CSARDRGTGGANTQYF,TGCAGTGCTAGAGATCGGGGGACAGGGGGCGCGAATACGCAGTATTTT
-,TRBJ2-5,TRBV20-1,-,CSARGWRETQYF,TGCAGTGCTAGGGGATGGCGAGAGACCCAGTACTTC
many,TRBJ2-3,TRBV6-5,-,CASSSQVNTDTQYF,TGTGCCAGCAGTTCACAGGTTAACACAGATACGCAGTATTTT
-,TRBJ2-5,TRBV11-1,TRBD2,CASSLAVLAGESETQYF,TGTGCCAGCAGCTTAGCGGTATTGGCGGGAGAGTCGGAGACCCAGTACTTC
-,TRBJ1-1,TRBV27,-,CASSLAGTSTEAFF,TGTGCCAGCAGTTTAGCAGGGACCAGCACTGAAGCTTTCTTT
-,TRBJ2-1,TRBV7-2,TRBD2,CASSLASSGIEQFF,TGTGCCAGCAGCTTAGCGAGTAGCGGGATTGAGCAGTTCTTC
many,TRBJ2-1,TRBV5-8,TRBD2,CASSLGTRSHNEQFF,TGTGCCAGCAGCTTGGGGACTAGGTCTCACAATGAGCAGTTCTTC
many,TRBJ2-5,TRBV12-3/TRBV12-4,-,CASSLGAASGGETQYF,TGTGCCAGCAGTTTAGGGGCAGCGTCTGGAGGAGAGACCCAGTACTTC
many,TRBJ2-5,TRBV9,-,CASSVTQETQYF,TGTGCCAGCAGCGTAACCCAAGAGACCCAGTACTTC